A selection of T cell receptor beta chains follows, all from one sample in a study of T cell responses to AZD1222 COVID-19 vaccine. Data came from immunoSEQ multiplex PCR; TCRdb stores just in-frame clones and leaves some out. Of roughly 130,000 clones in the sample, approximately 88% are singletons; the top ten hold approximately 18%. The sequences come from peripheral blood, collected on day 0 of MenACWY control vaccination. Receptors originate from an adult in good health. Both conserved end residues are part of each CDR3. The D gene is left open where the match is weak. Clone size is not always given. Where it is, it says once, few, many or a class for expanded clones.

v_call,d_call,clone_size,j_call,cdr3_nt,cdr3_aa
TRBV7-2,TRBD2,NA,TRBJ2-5,TGTGCCAGCAGCATGGAGACTAGCGGGAGATACCAAGAGACCCAGTACTTC,CASSMETSGRYQETQYF
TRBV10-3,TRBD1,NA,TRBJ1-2,TGTGCCATCAGATCCGGGACAGACAACTATGGCTACACCTTC,CAIRSGTDNYGYTF
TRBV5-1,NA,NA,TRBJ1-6,TGCGCCAGCAGCCTGGAGTGGGTTGGCTCACCCCTCCACTTT,CASSLEWVGSPLHF
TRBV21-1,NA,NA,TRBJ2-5,TGTGCCAGGAAAGGGGTGCTAGCGGGAGCCGTTTTACAAGAGACCCAGTACTTC,CARKGVLAGAVLQETQYF
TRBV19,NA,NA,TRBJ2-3,TGTGCCAGTAGTATCGCGGGGGCAGGGGCAGATACGCAGTATTTT,CASSIAGAGADTQYF
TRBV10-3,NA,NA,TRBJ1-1,TGTGCCGTCTCCATGAACACTGAAGCTTTCTTT,CAVSMNTEAFF
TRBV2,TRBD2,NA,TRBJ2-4,TGTGCCAGCCGCGGGGGACCTAGCAGGAACATTCAGTACTTC,CASRGGPSRNIQYF
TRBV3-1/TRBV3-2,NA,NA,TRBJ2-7,TGTGCCAGCAGCCAAGGAGGCCCCTACGAGCAGTACTTC,CASSQGGPYEQYF
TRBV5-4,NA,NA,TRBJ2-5,TGTGCCAGCAGTCCAGGGTACCAAGAGACCCAGTACTTC,CASSPGYQETQYF
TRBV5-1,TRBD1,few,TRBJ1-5,TGCGCCAGCTCCCCCTCGACAGGGCCCAATCAGCCCCAGCATTTT,CASSPSTGPNQPQHF
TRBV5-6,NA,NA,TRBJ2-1,TGTGCCAGCAGCCCAACGCTAAACTCGCACAATGAGCAGTTCTTC,CASSPTLNSHNEQFF
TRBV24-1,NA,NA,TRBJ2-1,TGTGCCACCAGTGTCTGGGGGAGCTCCTACAATGAGCAGTTCTTC,CATSVWGSSYNEQFF
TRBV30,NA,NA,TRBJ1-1,TGTGCCTGGAGTGCTCCGGCTGAAGCTTTCTTT,CAWSAPAEAFF
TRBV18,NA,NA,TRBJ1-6,TGTGCCAGCTCACCATCTAAACAGGGAAGTTCACCCCTCCACTTT,CASSPSKQGSSPLHF
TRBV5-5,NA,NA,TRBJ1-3,TGTGCCAGCAGCTTGGCCTTATTAGATTACACCATATATTTT,CASSLALLDYTIYF
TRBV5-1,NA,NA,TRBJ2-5,TGCGCCAGCCGACAGAGCCAAGAGACCCAGTACTTC,CASRQSQETQYF
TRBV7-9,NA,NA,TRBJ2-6,TGTGCCAGCAGCTTATTCACAGGGAGTCGTGGGGCCAACGTCCTGACTTTC,CASSLFTGSRGANVLTF
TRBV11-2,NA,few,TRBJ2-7,TGTGCCAGCAGCACCAGGTGGGGGCTAAGTGAGCAGTACTTC,CASSTRWGLSEQYF
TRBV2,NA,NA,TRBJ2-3,TGTGCCAGCAGTGCGGAAATGGGGACGGAGGGCGCAGATACGCAGTATTTT,CASSAEMGTEGADTQYF
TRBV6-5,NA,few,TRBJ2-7,TGTGCCAGCAGTTACTCTAATTGGGGACAAGGATACGAGCAGTACTTC,CASSYSNWGQGYEQYF
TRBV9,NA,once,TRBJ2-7,TGTGCCAGCAACGTAGATGGGAGTACCTACGAGCAGTACTTC,CASNVDGSTYEQYF
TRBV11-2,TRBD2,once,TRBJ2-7,TGTGCCAGCAGCCCTTCTAGCGGGAGTTTCGAGCAGTACTTC,CASSPSSGSFEQYF
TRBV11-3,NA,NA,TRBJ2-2,TGTGCCAGCAGCGGAGGGACGGTAAACACCGGGGAGCTGTTTTTT,CASSGGTVNTGELFF
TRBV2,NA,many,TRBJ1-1,TGTGCCAGCAGTCGACAGCTTGCGATGAACACTGAAGCTTTCTTT,CASSRQLAMNTEAFF
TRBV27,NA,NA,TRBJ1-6,TGTGCCAGCAGTTTGGGAAGCAATTCACCCCTCCACTTT,CASSLGSNSPLHF
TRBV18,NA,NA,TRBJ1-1,TGTGCCAGCTCACCGGGTGCGGACACTGAAGCTTTCTTT,CASSPGADTEAFF
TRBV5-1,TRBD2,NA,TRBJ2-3,TGCGCCAGCAGCTACTCCGGGACTAGCGGGAGGAATCAGAATACGCAGTATTTT,CASSYSGTSGRNQNTQYF
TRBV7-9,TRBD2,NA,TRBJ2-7,TGTGCCAGCAGCCTTAGCGGGAGCAAGCAGTACTTC,CASSLSGSKQYF
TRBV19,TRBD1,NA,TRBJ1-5,TGTGCCACGGGACAGGGGAGCAATCAGCCCCAGCATTTT,CATGQGSNQPQHF
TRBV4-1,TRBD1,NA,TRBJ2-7,TGCGCCAGCAGCCAAGAAGGACAGGCAAGCCGTGAGCAGTACTTC,CASSQEGQASREQYF
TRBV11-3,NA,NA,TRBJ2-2,TGTGCCAGCGGAGCTTCTGGGGGAGGAGCCGGGGAGCTGTTTTTT,CASGASGGGAGELFF
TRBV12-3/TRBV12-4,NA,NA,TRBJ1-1,TGTGCCAGCAGTTTCAGGACTAACACTGAAGCTTTCTTT,CASSFRTNTEAFF
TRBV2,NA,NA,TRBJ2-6,TGTGCCAGCAGTGTCAAGGGACTGACCCCACAAGGTACTGGGGCCAACGTCCTGACTTTC,CASSVKGLTPQGTGANVLTF
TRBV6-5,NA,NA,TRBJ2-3,TGTGCCAGCAGTTACTCAGCGCGGCATACGCAGTATTTT,CASSYSARHTQYF
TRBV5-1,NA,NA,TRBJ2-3,TGCGCCAGCAGCGGAGTAGAAACAGGGAGCGCGCCCTATAGCACAGATACGCAGTATTTT,CASSGVETGSAPYSTDTQYF
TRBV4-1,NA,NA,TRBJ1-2,TGCGCCAGCAGCCAAGTTTGGGGCCCCCGGGGCTACACCTTC,CASSQVWGPRGYTF
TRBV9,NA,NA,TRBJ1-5,TGTGCCAGCAGCGAGGGACACTCCAATCAGCCCCAGCATTTT,CASSEGHSNQPQHF
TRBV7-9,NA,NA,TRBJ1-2,TGTGCCAGCAGCCAGTTTAACTATGGCTACACCTTC,CASSQFNYGYTF
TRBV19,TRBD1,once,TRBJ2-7,TGTGCCAGTAGTAGTAGGAGACAGGGACCCTACGAGCAGTACTTC,CASSSRRQGPYEQYF
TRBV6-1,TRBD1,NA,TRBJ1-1,TGTGCCAGCAGTTGGACAGGGGGAAAGAACACTGAAGCTTTCTTT,CASSWTGGKNTEAFF
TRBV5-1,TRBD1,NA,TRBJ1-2,TGCGCCAGCAGCTTGTGGGACAGGGGAGGGGATGGCTACACCTTC,CASSLWDRGGDGYTF
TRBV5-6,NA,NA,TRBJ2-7,TGTGCCAGCAGCCCTGGGTCCGCCTACGAGCAGTACTTC,CASSPGSAYEQYF
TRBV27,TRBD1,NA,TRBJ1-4,TGTGCCAGCAGTTTCGACAGGGGAACTAATGAAAAACTGTTTTTT,CASSFDRGTNEKLFF
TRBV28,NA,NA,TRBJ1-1,TGTGCCAGCACCCGGGAACTTATGAACACTGAAGCTTTCTTT,CASTRELMNTEAFF
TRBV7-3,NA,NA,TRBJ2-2,TGTGCCAGCAGCTTAATTAGGGGCACCGGGGAGCTGTTTTTT,CASSLIRGTGELFF
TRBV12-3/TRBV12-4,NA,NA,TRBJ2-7,TGTGCCAGCAGTAAGGACAGATGGGGGCAGTACTTC,CASSKDRWGQYF
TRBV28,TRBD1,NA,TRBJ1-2,TGTGCCAGCAGTCCGGACACAGGGGATGGCTACACCTTC,CASSPDTGDGYTF
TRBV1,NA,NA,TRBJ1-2,TGCACCAGCAGCCAACCAGGGTTTACAGGGGCCAACTATGGCTACACCTTC,CTSSQPGFTGANYGYTF
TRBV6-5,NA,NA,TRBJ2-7,TGTGCCAGCGGCCACGGAAGGGGCTACGAGCAGTACTTC,CASGHGRGYEQYF
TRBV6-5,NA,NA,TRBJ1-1,TGTGCCAGCAGTTACACGTCGAACACTGAAGCTTTCTTT,CASSYTSNTEAFF
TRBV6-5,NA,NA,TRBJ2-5,TGTGCCAGCAGTTACTCGGGGGGCGCAGAGACCCAGTACTTC,CASSYSGGAETQYF